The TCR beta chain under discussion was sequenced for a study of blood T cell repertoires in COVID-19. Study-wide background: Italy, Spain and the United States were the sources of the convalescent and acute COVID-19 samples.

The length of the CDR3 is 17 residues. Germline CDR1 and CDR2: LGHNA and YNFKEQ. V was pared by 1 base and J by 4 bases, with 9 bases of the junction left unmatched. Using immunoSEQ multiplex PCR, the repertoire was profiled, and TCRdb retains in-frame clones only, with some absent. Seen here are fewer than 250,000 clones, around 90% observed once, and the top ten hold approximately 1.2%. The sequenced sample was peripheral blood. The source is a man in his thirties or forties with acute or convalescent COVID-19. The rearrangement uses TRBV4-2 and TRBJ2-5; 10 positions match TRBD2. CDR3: CASSQGPLAGEGETQYF. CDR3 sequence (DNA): TGTGCCAGCAGCCAAGGTCCCCTAGCGGGGGAAGGAGAGACCCAGTACTTC.